This TCR beta chain was captured in a study of blood T cell repertoires in COVID-19. Study summary: From T cells, B-cell-depleted T cells, or PBMCs came the material, which was cDNA or gDNA.

The CDR3 covers 14 residues. The V gene lost 6 bases and the J gene lost 3 bases, with 14 bases spanning the gap. Germline assignment: CDR1 MNHEY and CDR2 SVGAGI. As handled by the study authors: Amplification with reference gene primers provided the estimates of nucleated cell counts. The protocol was immunoSEQ multiplex PCR, while the TCRdb copy is restricted to in-frame clones and leaves out a portion. V, J and clone size derive from that table, while D and trimming were established from the DNA sequence. The table includes tens of thousands of clones, almost 85% detected once. Sequenced sample: peripheral blood. The chain combines TRBV6-5 with TRBJ1-1; the D is unclear. The sequence came from a man aged 45-65 years with active or convalescent COVID-19. The chain's CDR3 is CASRLDKGDTEAFF. In DNA form, the CDR3 reads TGTGCCAGCAGGTTAGATAAGGGAGACACTGAAGCTTTCTTT.